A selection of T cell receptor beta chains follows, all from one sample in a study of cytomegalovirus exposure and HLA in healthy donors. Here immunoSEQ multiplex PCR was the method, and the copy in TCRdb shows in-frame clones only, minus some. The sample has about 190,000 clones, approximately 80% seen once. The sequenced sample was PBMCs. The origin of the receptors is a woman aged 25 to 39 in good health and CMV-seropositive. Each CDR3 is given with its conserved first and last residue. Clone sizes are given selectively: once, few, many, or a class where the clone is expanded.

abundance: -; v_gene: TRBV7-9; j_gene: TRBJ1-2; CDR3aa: CASSSLPDYGYTF
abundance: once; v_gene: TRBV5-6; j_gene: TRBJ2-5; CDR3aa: CASSSIALAGGFQETQYF
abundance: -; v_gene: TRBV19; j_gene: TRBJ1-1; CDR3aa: CASSIAQSEAFF
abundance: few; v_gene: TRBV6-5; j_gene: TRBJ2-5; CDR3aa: CASSLTRRGGMKTQYF
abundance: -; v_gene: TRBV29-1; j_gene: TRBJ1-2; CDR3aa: CSVVETHGYTF
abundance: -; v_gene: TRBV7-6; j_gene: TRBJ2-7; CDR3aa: CASSLAAGGAGSYEQYF
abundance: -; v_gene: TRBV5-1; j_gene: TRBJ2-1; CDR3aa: CASSPEAQGNNEQFF
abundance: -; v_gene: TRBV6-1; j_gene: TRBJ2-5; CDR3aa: CASSDPGTGGQETQYF
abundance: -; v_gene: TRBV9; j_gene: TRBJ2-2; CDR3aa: CASSASPSSLGELFF
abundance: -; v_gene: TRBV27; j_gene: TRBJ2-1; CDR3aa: CASSPRTSGRWAHEQFF
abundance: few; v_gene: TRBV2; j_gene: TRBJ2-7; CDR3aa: CASRRLAGPEQYF
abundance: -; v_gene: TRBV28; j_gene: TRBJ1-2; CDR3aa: CASKTQGARGDGYTF
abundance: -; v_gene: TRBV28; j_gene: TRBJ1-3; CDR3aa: CASSLYRMNTIYF
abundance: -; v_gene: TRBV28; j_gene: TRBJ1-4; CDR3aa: CASRQGATNEKLFF
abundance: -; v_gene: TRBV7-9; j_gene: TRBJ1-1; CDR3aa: CASSSSGALNTEAFF
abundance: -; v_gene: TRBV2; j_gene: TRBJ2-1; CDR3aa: CASRTGGYNEQFF
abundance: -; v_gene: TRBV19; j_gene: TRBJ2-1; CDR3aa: CASSRLAGGQHEQFF
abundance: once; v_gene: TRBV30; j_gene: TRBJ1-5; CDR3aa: CAWSYGSNQPQHF
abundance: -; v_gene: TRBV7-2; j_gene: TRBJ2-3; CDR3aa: CASSATSTDTQYF
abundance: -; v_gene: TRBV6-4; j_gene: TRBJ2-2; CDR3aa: CASSGDLNTGELFF
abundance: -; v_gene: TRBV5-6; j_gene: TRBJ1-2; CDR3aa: CASSWSGAPPGYTF
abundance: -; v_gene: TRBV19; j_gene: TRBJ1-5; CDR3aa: CASSIPDSLNQPQHF
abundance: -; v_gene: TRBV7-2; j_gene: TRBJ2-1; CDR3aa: CASSPARGQYNEQFF
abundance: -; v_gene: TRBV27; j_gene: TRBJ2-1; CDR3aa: CASSRITINEQFF
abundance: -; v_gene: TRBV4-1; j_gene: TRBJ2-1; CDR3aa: CASSPTRGRVEQFF
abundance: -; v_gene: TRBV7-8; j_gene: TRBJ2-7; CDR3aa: CASNSNEGIYEQYF
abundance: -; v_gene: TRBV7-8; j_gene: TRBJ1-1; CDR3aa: CASSLTQGNTEAFF
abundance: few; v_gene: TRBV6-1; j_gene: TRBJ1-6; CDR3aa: CASSESGGGSPLHF
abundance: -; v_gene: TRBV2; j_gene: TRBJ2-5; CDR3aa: CASSGGIQETQYF
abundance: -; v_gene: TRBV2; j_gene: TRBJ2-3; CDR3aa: CASSEQNLDTQYF
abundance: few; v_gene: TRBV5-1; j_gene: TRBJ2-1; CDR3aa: CASIYRTGSYNEQFF
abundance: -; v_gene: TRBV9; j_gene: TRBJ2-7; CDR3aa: CASSVAQGGYEQYF
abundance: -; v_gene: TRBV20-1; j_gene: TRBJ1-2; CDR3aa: CSARGRYGCTF
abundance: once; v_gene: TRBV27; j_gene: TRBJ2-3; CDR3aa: CASSSHLWASGTFTDTQYF
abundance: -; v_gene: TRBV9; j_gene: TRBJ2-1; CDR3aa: CASSQRTSGGDEQFF